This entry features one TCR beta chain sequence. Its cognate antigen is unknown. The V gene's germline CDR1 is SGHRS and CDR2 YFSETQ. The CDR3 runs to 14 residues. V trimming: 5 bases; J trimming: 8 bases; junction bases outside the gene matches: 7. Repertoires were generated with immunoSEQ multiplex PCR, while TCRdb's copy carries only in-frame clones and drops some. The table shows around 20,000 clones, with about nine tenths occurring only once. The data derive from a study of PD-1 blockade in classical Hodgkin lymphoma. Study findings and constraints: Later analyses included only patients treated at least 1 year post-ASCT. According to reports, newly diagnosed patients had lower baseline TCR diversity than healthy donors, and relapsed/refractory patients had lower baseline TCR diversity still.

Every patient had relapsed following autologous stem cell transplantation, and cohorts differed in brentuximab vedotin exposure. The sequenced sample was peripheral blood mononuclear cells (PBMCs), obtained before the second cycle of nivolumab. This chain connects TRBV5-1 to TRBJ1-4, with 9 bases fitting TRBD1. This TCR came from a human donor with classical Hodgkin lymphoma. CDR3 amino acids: CASRTGGLAEKLFF. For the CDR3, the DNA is TGCGCCAGCAGAACAGGGGGCCTAGCGGAAAAACTGTTTTTT. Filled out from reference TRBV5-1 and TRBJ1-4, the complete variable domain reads KAGVTQTPRYLIKTRGQQVTLSCSPISGHRSVSWYQQTPGQGLQFLFEYFSETQRNKGNFPGRFSGRQFSNSRSEMNVSTLELGDSALYLCASRTGGLAEKLFFGSGTQLSVL.